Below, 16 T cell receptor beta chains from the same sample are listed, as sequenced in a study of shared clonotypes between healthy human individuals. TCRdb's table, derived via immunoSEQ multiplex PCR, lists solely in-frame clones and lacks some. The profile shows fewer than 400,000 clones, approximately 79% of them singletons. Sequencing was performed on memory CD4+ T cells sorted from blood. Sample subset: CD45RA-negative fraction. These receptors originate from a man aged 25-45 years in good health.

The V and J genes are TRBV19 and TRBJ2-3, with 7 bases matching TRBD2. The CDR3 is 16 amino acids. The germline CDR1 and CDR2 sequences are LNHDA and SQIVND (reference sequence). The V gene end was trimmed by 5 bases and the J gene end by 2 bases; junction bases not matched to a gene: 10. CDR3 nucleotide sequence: TGTGCCAGTAGTTCATTACTTAGCGGGTCCACAGATACGCAGTATTTT. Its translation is CASSSLLSGSTDTQYF.

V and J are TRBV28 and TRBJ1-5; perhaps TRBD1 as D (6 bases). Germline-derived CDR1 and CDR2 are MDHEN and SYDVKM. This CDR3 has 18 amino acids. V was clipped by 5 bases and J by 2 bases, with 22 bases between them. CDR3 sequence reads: CASSGGQYPRDRNQPQHF. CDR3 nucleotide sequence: TGTGCCAGCAGTGGGGGGCAGTACCCAAGGGATCGCAATCAGCCCCAGCATTTT.

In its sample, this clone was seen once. The CDR3 DNA is TGTGCCAGCGGACCAGGACAGGGGGCTTTTTCGGATACGCAGTATTTT. It translates to CASGPGQGAFSDTQYF. V gene TRBV2 combines with J gene TRBJ2-3; 11 bases line up with TRBD1. The CDR3 contains 16 residues. Trimming took 8 bases from V and 6 from J; bases not matched to a gene: 13. Germline V CDR1 and CDR2: SNHLY, FYNNEI.

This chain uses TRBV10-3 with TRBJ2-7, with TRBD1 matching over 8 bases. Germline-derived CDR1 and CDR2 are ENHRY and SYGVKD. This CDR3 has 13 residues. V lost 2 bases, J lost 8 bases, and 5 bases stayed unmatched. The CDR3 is CAISEGQGSQQYF. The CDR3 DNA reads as TGTGCCATCAGTGAGGGACAGGGTTCCCAGCAGTACTTC.

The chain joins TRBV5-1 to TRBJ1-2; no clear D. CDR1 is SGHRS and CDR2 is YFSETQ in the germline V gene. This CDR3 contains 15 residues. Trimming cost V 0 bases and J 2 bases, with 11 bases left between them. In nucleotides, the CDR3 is TGCGCCAGCAGCTTGGGAGGGTCGGCGAACTATGGCTACACCTTC. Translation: CASSLGGSANYGYTF.

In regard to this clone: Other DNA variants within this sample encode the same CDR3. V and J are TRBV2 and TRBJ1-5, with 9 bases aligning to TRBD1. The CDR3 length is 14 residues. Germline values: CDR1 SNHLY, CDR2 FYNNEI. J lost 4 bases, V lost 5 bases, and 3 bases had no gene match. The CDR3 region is CASSQQGANQPQHF. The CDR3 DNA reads TGTGCCAGCAGTCAACAGGGGGCTAATCAGCCCCAGCATTTT.

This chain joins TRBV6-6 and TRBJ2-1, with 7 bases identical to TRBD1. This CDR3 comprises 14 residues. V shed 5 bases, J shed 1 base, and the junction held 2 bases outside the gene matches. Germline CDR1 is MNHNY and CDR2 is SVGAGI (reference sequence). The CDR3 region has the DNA TGTGCCAGCAGTCACAGGGGTTCCTACAATGAGCAGTTCTTC. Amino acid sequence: CASSHRGSYNEQFF.

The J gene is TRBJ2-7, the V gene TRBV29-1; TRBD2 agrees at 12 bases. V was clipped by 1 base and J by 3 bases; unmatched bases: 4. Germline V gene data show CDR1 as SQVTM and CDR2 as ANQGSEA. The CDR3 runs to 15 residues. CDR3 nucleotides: TGCAGCGTTGAAGGCCTAGCGGGAGGGTACTACGAGCAGTACTTC. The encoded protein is CSVEGLAGGYYEQYF.

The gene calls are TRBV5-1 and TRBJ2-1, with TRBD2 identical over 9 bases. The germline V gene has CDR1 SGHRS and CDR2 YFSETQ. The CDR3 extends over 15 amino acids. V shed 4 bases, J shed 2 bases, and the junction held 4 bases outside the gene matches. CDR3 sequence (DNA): TGCGCCAGCAGCCCGATAGCGGGAGCCTACAATGAGCAGTTCTTC. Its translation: CASSPIAGAYNEQFF.

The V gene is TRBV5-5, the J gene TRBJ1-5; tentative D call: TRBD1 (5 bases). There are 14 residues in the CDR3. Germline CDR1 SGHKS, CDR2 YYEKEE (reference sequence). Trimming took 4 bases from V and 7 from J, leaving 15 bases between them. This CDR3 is CASSRDGDRQPQHF. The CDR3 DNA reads TGTGCCAGCAGCCGGGACGGCGACCGGCAGCCCCAGCATTTT. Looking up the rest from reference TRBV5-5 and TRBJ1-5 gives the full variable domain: DAGVTQSPTHLIKTRGQQVTLRCSPISGHKSVSWYQQVLGQGPQFIFQYYEKEERGRGNFPDRFSARQFPNYSSELNVNALLLGDSALYLCASSRDGDRQPQHFGDGTRLSIL.

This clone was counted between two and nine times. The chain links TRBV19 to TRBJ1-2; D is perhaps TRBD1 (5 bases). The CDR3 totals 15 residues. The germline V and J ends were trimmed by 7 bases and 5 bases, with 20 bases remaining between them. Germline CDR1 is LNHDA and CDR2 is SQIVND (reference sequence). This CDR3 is CASTNKGLMTYGYTF. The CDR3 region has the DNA TGTGCCAGTACAAATAAGGGACTGATGACATATGGCTACACCTTC. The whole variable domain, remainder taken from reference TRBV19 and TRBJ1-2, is DGGITQSPKYLFRKEGQNVTLSCEQNLNHDAMYWYRQDPGQGLRLIYYSQIVNDFQKGDIAEGYSVSREKKESFPLTVTSAQKNPTAFYLCASTNKGLMTYGYTFGSGTRLTVV.

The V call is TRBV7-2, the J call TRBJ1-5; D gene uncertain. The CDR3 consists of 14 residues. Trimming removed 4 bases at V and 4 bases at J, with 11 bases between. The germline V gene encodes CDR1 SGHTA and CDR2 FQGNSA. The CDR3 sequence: CASSSQRSNQPQHF. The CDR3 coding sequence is TGTGCCAGCAGCTCTCAACGATCTAATCAGCCCCAGCATTTT.

CDR3 protein: CASSPSYTMGSTGNTIYF. The CDR3 DNA follows: TGTGCCAGCTCACCATCATATACCATGGGGAGCACTGGAAACACCATATATTTT. V and J are TRBV18 and TRBJ1-3; D not resolved. The germline gives CDR1 KGHSH, CDR2 LQKENI. V shed 2 bases and J shed 2 bases, with 19 bases lying between them. CDR3 length: 18 amino acids.

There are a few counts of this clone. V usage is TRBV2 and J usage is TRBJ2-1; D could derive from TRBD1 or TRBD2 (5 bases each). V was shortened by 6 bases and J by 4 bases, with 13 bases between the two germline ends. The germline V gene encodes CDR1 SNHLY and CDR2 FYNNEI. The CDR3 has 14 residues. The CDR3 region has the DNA TGTGCCAGCAGCGGACAAGAGGGGTACAATGAGCAGTTCTTC. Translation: CASSGQEGYNEQFF.

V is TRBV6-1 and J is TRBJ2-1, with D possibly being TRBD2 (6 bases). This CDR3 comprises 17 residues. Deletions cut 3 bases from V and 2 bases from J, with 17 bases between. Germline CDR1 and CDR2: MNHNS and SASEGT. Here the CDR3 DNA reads TGTGCCAGCAGTGACGCTGGCGGGAAGACGACCTACAATGAGCAGTTCTTC. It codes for CASSDAGGKTTYNEQFF.

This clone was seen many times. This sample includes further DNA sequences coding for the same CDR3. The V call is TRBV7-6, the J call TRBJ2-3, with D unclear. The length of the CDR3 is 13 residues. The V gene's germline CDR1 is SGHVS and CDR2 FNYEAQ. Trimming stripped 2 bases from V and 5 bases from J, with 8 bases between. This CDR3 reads CASSLNLGDTQYF. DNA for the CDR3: TGTGCCAGCAGCTTAAATTTAGGAGATACGCAGTATTTT.